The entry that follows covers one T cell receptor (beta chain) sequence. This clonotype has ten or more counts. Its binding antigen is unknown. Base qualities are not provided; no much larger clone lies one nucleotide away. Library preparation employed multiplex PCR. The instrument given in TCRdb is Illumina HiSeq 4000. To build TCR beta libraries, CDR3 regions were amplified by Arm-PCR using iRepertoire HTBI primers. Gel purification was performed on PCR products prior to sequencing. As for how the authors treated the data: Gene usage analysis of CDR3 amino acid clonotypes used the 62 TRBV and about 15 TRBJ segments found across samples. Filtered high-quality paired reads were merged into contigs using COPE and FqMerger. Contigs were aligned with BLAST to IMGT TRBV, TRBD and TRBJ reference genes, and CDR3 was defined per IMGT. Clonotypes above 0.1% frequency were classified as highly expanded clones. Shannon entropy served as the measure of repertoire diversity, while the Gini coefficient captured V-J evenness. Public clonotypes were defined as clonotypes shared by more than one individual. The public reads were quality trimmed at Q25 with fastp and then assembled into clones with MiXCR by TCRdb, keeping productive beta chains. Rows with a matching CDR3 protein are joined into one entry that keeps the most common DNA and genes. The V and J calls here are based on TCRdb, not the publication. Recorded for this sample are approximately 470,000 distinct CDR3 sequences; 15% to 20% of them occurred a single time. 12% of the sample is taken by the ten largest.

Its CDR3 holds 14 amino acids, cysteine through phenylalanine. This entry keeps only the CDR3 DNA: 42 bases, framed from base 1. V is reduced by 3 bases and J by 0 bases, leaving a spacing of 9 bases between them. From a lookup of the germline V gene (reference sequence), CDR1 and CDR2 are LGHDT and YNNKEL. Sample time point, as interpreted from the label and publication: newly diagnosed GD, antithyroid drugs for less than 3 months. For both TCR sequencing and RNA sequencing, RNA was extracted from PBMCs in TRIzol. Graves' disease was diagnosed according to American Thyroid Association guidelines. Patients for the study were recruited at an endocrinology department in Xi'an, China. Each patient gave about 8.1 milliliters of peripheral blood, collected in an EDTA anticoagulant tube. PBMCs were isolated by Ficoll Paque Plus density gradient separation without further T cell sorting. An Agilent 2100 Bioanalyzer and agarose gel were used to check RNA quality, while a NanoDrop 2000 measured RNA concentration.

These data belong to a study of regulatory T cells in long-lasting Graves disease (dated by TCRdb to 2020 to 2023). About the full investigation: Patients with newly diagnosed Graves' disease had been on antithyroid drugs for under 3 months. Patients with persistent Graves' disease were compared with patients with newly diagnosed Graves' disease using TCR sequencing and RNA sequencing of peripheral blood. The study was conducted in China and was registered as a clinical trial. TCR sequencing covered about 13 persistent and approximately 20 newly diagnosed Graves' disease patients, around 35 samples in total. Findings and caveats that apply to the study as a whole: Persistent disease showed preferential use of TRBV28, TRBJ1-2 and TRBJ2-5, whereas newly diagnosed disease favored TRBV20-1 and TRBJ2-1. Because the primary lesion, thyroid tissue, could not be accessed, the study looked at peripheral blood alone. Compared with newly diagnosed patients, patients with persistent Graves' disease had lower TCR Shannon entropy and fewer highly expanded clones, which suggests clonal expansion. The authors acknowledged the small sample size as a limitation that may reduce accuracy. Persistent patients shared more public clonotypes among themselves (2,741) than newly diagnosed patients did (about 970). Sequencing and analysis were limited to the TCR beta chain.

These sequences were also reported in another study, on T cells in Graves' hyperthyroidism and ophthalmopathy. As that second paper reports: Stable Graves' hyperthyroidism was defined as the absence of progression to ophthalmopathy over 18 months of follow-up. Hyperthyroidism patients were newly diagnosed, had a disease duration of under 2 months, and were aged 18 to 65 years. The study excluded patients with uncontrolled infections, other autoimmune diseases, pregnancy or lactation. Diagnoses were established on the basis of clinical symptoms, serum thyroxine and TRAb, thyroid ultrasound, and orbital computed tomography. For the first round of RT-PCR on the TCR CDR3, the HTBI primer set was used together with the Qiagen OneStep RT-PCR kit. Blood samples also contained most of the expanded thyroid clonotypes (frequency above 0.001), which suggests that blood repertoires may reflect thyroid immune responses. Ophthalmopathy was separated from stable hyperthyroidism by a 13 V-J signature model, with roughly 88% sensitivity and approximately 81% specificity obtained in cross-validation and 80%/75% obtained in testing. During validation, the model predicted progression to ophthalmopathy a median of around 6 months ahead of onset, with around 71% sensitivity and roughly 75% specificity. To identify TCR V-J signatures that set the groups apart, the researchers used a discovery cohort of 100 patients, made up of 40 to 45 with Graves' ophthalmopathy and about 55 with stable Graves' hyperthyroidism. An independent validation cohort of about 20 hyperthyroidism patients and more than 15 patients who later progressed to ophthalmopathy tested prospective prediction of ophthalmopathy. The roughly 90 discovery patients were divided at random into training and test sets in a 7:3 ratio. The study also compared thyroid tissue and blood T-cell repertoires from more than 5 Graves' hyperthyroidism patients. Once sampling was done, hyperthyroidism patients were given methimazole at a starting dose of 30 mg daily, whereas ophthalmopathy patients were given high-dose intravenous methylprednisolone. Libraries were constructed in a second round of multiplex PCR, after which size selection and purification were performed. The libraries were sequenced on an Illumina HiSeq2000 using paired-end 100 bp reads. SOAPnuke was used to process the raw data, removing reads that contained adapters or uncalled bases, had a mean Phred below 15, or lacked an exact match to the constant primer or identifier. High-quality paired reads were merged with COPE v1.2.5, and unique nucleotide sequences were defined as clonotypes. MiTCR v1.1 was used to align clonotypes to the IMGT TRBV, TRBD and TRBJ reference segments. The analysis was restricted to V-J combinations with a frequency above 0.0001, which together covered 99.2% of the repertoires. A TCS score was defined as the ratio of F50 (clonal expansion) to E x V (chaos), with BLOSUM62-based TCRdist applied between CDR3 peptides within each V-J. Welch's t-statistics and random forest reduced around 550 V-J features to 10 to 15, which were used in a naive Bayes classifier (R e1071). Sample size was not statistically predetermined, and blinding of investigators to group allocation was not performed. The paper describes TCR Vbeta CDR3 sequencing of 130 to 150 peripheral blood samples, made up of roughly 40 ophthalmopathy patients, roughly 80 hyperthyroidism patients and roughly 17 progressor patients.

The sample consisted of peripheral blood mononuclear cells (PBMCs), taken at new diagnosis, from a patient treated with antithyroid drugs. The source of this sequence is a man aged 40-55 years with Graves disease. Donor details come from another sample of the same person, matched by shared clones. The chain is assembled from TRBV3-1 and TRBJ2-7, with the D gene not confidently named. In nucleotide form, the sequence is TGTGCCAGCAGCCAGGCTGGCCTCTCCTACGAGCAGTACTTC. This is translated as CASSQAGLSYEQYF.